Presented here are 4 T cell receptor beta chains from one specimen sequenced in a study of Ad26.COV2.S vaccination and SARS-CoV-2 variants. Repertoires were generated with immunoSEQ multiplex PCR, while TCRdb's copy carries only in-frame clones and drops some. This table has 200,000 to 250,000 clones, 85% to 90% appearing once. Documented treatment: roughly 20 received Ad26.COV2.S at low or high dose, single or two shots; roughly five received placebo; per-sample allocation not given. Each sample was drawn 63 days after the first injection (of vaccine or placebo). Sample: peripheral blood, taken in a trial of Ad26.COV2.S vaccine versus placebo. These receptors were collected from a person between 18 and 65 years old who received the Ad26.COV2.S COVID-19 vaccine or a placebo.

As DNA, the CDR3 is TGTGCCAGCAGCTTAGAAGGGGCCAACTACGAGCAGTACTTC. Protein: CASSLEGANYEQYF. The genes are TRBV7-9 and TRBJ2-7, with TRBD1 as a possible D gene (5 bases). Germline V lookup: CDR1 SEHNR, CDR2 FQNEAQ (reference sequence). The V end was cut by 1 base, the J end by 3 bases, with 10 bases between. The CDR3 length is 14 residues. The full variable domain, in which reference TRBV7-9 and TRBJ2-7 provide the parts outside the CDR3, is DTGVSQNPRHKITKRGQNVTFRCDPISEHNRLYWYRQTLGQGPEFLTYFQNEAQLEKSRLLSDRFSAERPKGSFSTLEIQRTEQGDSAMYLCASSLEGANYEQYFGPGTRLTVT.

This sequence joins TRBV6-5 and TRBJ2-7; 7 bases fit TRBD1. Germline values: CDR1 MNHEY, CDR2 SVGAGI. Trimming cost V 8 bases and J 5 bases; bases outside gene matches: 9. CDR3 length: 13 residues. CDR3 sequence reads: CASFPYRGHEQYF. The CDR3 DNA reads as TGTGCCAGCTTCCCGTACAGGGGACACGAGCAGTACTTC.

This chain uses TRBV6-5 with TRBJ1-6; D not certain. This CDR3 comprises 15 residues. Germline lookup yields CDR1 MNHEY and CDR2 SVGAGI. Trimming pared 2 bases from V and 9 bases from J, leaving 14 bases between. This CDR3 reads CASSYARLSASPLHF. The CDR3 DNA reads as TGTGCCAGCAGTTACGCGAGGCTGTCTGCTTCACCCCTCCACTTT.

The chain is built from TRBV6-5 and TRBJ1-1; maybe TRBD1 (6 bases). The CDR3 runs 12 residues. The germline V and J ends were trimmed by 2 bases and 7 bases, with 8 bases remaining between them. Per the germline V gene, CDR1 is MNHEY and CDR2 is SVGAGI. The CDR3 region is CASSYNRVEAFF. The CDR3 DNA reads TGTGCCAGCAGTTACAACAGGGTTGAAGCTTTCTTT.